Shown below are 20 T cell receptor beta chains from a single sample sequenced in a study of T cells in Graves' hyperthyroidism and ophthalmopathy. Researchers amplified the TCR beta CDR3 regions from RNA transcripts. Using the HTBI primer set, a first-round RT-PCR was run on the TCR CDR3. One entry per CDR3 protein, called by TCRdb with MiXCR from the multiplex PCR reads. Among nearly 750,000 distinct CDR3 sequences, approximately 40% were seen once, and the ten largest hold roughly 30%. Sequencing used blood. These receptors were collected from a woman in her thirties or forties with Graves' hyperthyroidism.

This clonotype was picked up many times. This sequence joins TRBV24-1 and TRBJ1-2; D is unresolved. Germline values: CDR1 KGHDR, CDR2 SFDVKD. V was pared by 1 base and J by 7 bases, with 3 bases between. The CDR3 length is 11 residues. Here the CDR3 DNA reads TGTGCCACCAGTGATTTTTCTGGCTACACCTTC. Its translation: CATSDFSGYTF.

V gene TRBV28 combines with J gene TRBJ1-2, with 9 bases aligning to TRBD1. The CDR3 length is 15 residues. The germline V gene encodes CDR1 MDHEN and CDR2 SYDVKM. V was clipped by 2 bases and J by 6 bases; unmatched bases: 7. CDR3 sequence: CASSLGGTGSHGYTF. CDR3 sequence (DNA): TGTGCCAGCAGTTTAGGAGGGACAGGGTCCCATGGCTACACCTTC.

This chain connects TRBV15 to TRBJ1-5; 7 nucleotides agree with TRBD1. This CDR3 has 17 residues. V was clipped by 3 bases and J by 4 bases; unmatched bases: 12. The V gene's germline CDR1 is LNHNV and CDR2 YYDKDF (reference sequence). The CDR3, as DNA: TGTGCCACCAGCAGGGATTTTTACAGGGGCCAAAATCAGCCCCAGCATTTT. Translation: CATSRDFYRGQNQPQHF. Full variable domain (rest looked up from reference TRBV15 and TRBJ1-5): DAMVIQNPRYQVTQFGKPVTLSCSQTLNHNVMYWYQQKSSQAPKLLFHYYDKDFNNEADTPDNFQSRRPNTSFCFLDIRSPGLGDTAMYLCATSRDFYRGQNQPQHFGDGTRLSIL.

The chain couples TRBV20-1 to TRBJ2-5; TRBD2 agrees at 9 bases. The J call may be wrong; the DNA end is better matched by TRBJ2-1. Per the germline V gene, CDR1 is DFQATT and CDR2 is SNEGSKA (reference sequence). The CDR3 consists of 15 residues. CDR3 amino acids: CSADPGLAAHNEQFF. For the CDR3, the DNA is TGCAGTGCTGACCCGGGACTAGCCGCCCACAATGAGCAGTTCTTC.

Only a few counts were recorded for this clonotype. The V and J genes are TRBV7-2 and TRBJ2-7; no firm D call. This CDR3 has 13 residues. From germline, CDR1 is SGHTA and CDR2 FQGNSA. The V end lost 5 bases, the J end lost 7 bases, and 15 bases lay between the germline ends. The CDR3 is CASSAVVGNEQYF. The CDR3 DNA reads TGTGCCAGCAGCGCTGTGGTGGGCAATGAGCAGTACTTC.

Worth noting for this clonotype: A junction end diverges from the germline sequence, so it may reflect a read error. The genes are TRBV5-1 and TRBJ1-1; D possibly corresponds to TRBD1 (6 bases). The CDR3 runs 16 residues. The germline gives CDR1 SGHRS, CDR2 YFSETQ. The CDR3 region is CASSVGGTGGGTEAFF. CDR3 nucleotides: TGTGCCAGCAGCGTAGGAGGAACGGGGGGCGGCACTGAAGCTTTCTTT.

This clonotype has more than one count but fewer than ten. The rearrangement uses TRBV5-8 and TRBJ2-5, with 8 bases identical to TRBD2. The CDR3 is made up of 15 amino acids. CDR1 is SGHTS, CDR2 YDEGEE, per germline. V lost 4 bases to trimming and J lost 4 bases; unmatched junction nucleotides: 9. CDR3 nucleotide sequence: TGTGCCAGCAGCGTTCAGGGACTAGATAGAGAGACCCAGTACTTC. Translated, it gives CASSVQGLDRETQYF.

This clonotype has just a few counts. This sequence joins TRBV4-3 and TRBJ1-1; D is perhaps TRBD1 (5 bases). The CDR3 is 16 residues long. V lost 1 base to trimming and J lost 5 bases, with 17 bases between them. Per germline, CDR1 LGHNA and CDR2 YSLEER. The CDR3 DNA reads TGCGCCAGCAGCCAAGGGACTCCAGGGCAATGGACTGAAGCTTTCTTT. It is translated as CASSQGTPGQWTEAFF.

This clonotype has just a few counts. J is TRBJ2-2 and V is TRBV7-2; 8 bases are a match to TRBD2. CDR3 length: 15 residues. V gave up 2 bases and J gave up 5 bases; unmatched junction bases: 4. Germline V gene sequence: CDR1 SGHTA, CDR2 FQGNSA. The CDR3 DNA reads TGTGCCAGCAGCTTACTGGGACTAGAGACCGGGGAGCTGTTTTTT. The encoded protein is CASSLLGLETGELFF.

The chain carries TRBV5-6 and TRBJ2-7; the match to TRBD2 covers 7 bases. The J call may be in error: the DNA end matches TRBJ2-1 better. Germline values: CDR1 SGHDT, CDR2 YYEEEE. The CDR3 is 13 amino acids. The DNA for the CDR3 is TGTGCCAGCAGCCGGAGCGGGAACAATGAGCAGTTCTTC. The encoded protein is CASSRSGNNEQFF.

For this clonotype: One end of the junction varies from germline; a read error may be responsible. V is TRBV19 and J is TRBJ1-1; TRBD1 agrees at 7 bases. CDR3 length equals 15 residues. In germline, CDR1 is LNHDA, CDR2 SQIVND (reference sequence). In DNA, the CDR3 is TGTGTCAGTAGTTTTAGACAGGGCATGAACACTGAAGCTTTCTTT. This translates into CVSSFRQGMNTEAFF.

The chain is built from TRBV13 and TRBJ2-5; D may be TRBD2 (6 bases). The CDR3 has 13 amino acids. CDR1 is PRHDT, CDR2 FYEKMQ, per germline (reference sequence). V shed 6 bases and J shed 5 bases, with 13 bases lying between them. The CDR3 nucleotides read TGTGCCAGCAGTTACGCGGGGCGGGAGACCCAGTACTTC. Translation gives CASSYAGRETQYF.

The chain links TRBV29-1 to TRBJ1-3; TRBD1 matches 7 bases. Per germline, CDR1 SQVTM and CDR2 ANQGSEA. The CDR3 totals 13 residues. V shed 2 bases and J 7 bases; nucleotides not matched to a gene: 5. The CDR3 DNA reads as TGCAGCGTTGAACAGACAGGGTGGAACACCATATATTTT. Its protein is CSVEQTGWNTIYF.

The V gene is TRBV25-1, the J gene TRBJ2-7, with D perhaps assigned TRBD1 or TRBD2 (6 bases each). This CDR3 is 15 amino acids long. Trimming removed 3 bases from V and 6 bases from J, with 18 bases in between. Germline V gene sequence: CDR1 MGHDK, CDR2 SYGVNS. The DNA for the CDR3 is TGTGCCAGCAGTGATAGGGACACTAGCTTGGGCGAGCAGTACTTC. Amino acids: CASSDRDTSLGEQYF.

As to this clonotype: At one boundary the junction diverges from the germline segment, which might be a read error. The rearrangement uses TRBV7-7 and TRBJ2-7; the match to TRBD2 covers 12 bases. TRBJ2-1 explains the end of the DNA better; the J call may be wrong. The germline CDR1 and CDR2 sequences are SSHAT and FNYEAQ (reference sequence). The length of the CDR3 is 13 residues. CDR3 DNA: TGTGCTAGCAGCCAGGGACTAGCGGGCGAGCAGTTCTTC. It translates to CASSQGLAGEQFF.

The J gene is TRBJ2-5, the V gene TRBV25-1; no firm D call. V was pared by 7 bases and J by 4 bases, with 10 bases between. The CDR3 contains 12 residues. Per the germline V gene, CDR1 is MGHDK and CDR2 is SYGVNS. For the CDR3, the DNA is TGTGCCAGCATAGAGGACGGAGAGACCCAGTACTTC. Protein product: CASIEDGETQYF. Variable domain in full (rest from reference TRBV25-1 and TRBJ2-5): EADIYQTPRYLVIGTGKKITLECSQTMGHDKMYWYQQDPGMELHLIHYSYGVNSTEKGDLSSESTVSRIRTEHFPLTLESARPSHTSQYLCASIEDGETQYFGPGTRLLVL.

This chain uses TRBV30 with TRBJ1-2; perhaps TRBD1 as D (6 bases). V was cut by 4 bases and J by 6 bases, with 9 bases left in between. CDR3 length: 11 residues. Germline loops: CDR1 GTSNPN, CDR2 SVGIG (reference sequence). The CDR3 coding sequence is TGTGCCTGGATGAGGGGGGATGGCTACACCTTC. Its translation: CAWMRGDGYTF.

This clonotype came up a few times. CDR3 region: CASSHRGYTQYF. The CDR3 coding sequence is TGTGCCAGCAGCCACAGGGGGTATACGCAGTATTTT. The chain has TRBV7-2 and TRBJ2-3, with 8 bases lining up with TRBD1. Per germline, CDR1 SGHTA and CDR2 FQGNSA. The CDR3 is made up of 12 amino acids. V lost 5 bases, J lost 7 bases, and 2 bases stayed unmatched.

This clonotype occurred many times. The rearrangement links TRBV7-9 to TRBJ1-1; the D is unclear. Germline loops: CDR1 SEHNR, CDR2 FQNEAQ (reference sequence). There are 14 residues in the CDR3. The V gene lost 3 bases and the J gene lost 3 bases, with 11 bases spanning the gap. Here the CDR3 reads CASSLAPIHTEAFF. The CDR3 DNA sequence: TGTGCCAGCAGCTTGGCCCCTATCCACACTGAAGCTTTCTTT.

In its sample, this clonotype was seen a few times. This chain joins TRBV6-6 and TRBJ2-7; the match to TRBD2 covers 13 bases. This CDR3 region has 15 residues. Germline CDR1 reads MNHNY; CDR2 reads SVGAGI (reference sequence). The trim removed 9 bases at V and 6 bases at J, leaving 11 bases unmatched. CDR3 sequence: CASRKGLAGSGEQYF. The CDR3 DNA reads TGTGCCAGTAGAAAGGGACTAGCGGGGAGTGGCGAGCAGTACTTC.